This TCR beta chain came from a study of Graves' ophthalmopathy and Graves' hyperthyroidism. Germline CDR1 ENHRY, CDR2 SYGVKD. Trimming took off 10 bases at V and 4 bases at J, with 19 bases between the two ends. The CDR3 is 15 residues long. Diagnosis was based on clinical symptoms, serum thyroxine, TRAb, thyroid ultrasound and orbital computed tomography. PBMCs stemmed from approximately 10 ml of fresh peripheral blood. RNA served as the template for amplifying TCR beta CDR3 regions. In the first round, RT-PCR was carried out with HTBI primers, and a multiplex PCR formed the second round. MiXCR, run by TCRdb on the multiplex PCR reads, gives a single entry per CDR3 protein. The data contain over 650,000 distinct CDR3 sequences, roughly 41% of them seen just once; the ten biggest clones take up more than 3%.

The rearrangement uses TRBV10-3 and TRBJ2-2, with D perhaps matching TRBD1 or TRBD2 (6 bases each). Sequencing was performed on peripheral blood. This receptor was taken from an adult man with Graves' ophthalmopathy. This CDR3 reads CASRRQAGSTGELFF. In nucleotides, the CDR3 is TGTGCCAGCAGAAGACAGGCGGGGAGCACCGGGGAGCTGTTTTTT.